This T cell receptor beta chain was documented in a study of T cell repertoires in cytomegalovirus infection. Germline CDR1 is SQVTM and CDR2 is ANQGSEA. Trimming pared 2 bases from V and 3 bases from J, leaving 6 bases between. CDR3 size: 12 residues. TCRdb passed the reads through MiXCR, listing each CDR3 protein once. The sample yields 250,000 to 300,000 distinct CDR3 sequences, approximately 22% seen once. As for this clonotype: Its antigen is not identified.

The source was cultured PBMCs, collected from culture after CMV antigen stimulation. This clonotype originated in a human donor in good health (CMV status not recorded). Some clones in this sample may be carry-over from other donors' samples. This chain connects TRBV29-1 to TRBJ2-3; no definite D call. CDR3 sequence: CSVERRTDTQYF. The CDR3 DNA reads TGCAGCGTTGAACGAAGGACAGATACGCAGTATTTT.